This T cell receptor beta chain was recovered during a study of blood T cell repertoires in COVID-19. Germline-derived CDR1 and CDR2 are MGHRA and YSYEKL. V lost 8 bases and J lost 2, with 17 bases in between. The CDR3 runs 15 residues. Authors' data handling: Estimation of nucleated cell counts relied on the amplification of reference gene primers. Produced via immunoSEQ multiplex PCR; TCRdb's table is partial and in-frame only. V, J and clone size reflect that table, while D and trimming were determined from the DNA. The table includes just under 50,000 clones, roughly 82% detected once. This receptor was identified in a human donor in a cohort sampled during active COVID-19. The J gene is TRBJ2-3, the V gene TRBV4-1; the D gene is possibly TRBD2 (6 bases). The specimen was peripheral blood. The CDR3 DNA reads as TGCGCCAGCGGTCGGACGGGGGATTACACAGATACGCAGTATTTT. As protein: CASGRTGDYTDTQYF.